These 15 T cell receptor beta chains were all obtained from the same sample, sequenced in a study of shared clonotypes between healthy human individuals. Some clones are missing from TCRdb's copy, which holds only in-frame ones; the method was immunoSEQ multiplex PCR. This sample carries fewer than 400,000 clones, 74% of them seen once, and the ten largest clones take about 9.3%. Sequences were obtained from memory CD4+ T cells sorted from blood. The sample's subset: CD45RA-negative fraction. These TCRs come from a man aged 25 to 40 in good health.

A single count supports this clone. V usage is TRBV9 and J usage is TRBJ2-4, with 10 bases identical to TRBD1. This CDR3 contains 16 residues. The trim removed 0 bases at V and 5 bases at J, leaving 5 bases unmatched. CDR1 SGDLS and CDR2 YYNGEE come from the germline V gene. Here the CDR3 DNA reads TGTGCCAGCAGCGTAGGACAGGGGGCGGTTCAAAACATTCAGTACTTC. Its protein product is CASSVGQGAVQNIQYF.

The chain recombines TRBV27 with TRBJ2-7; TRBD2 matches at 13 bases. Trimming at V came to 6 bases and at J to 5 bases, leaving 10 bases not matched to a gene. Per the germline V gene, CDR1 is MNHEY and CDR2 is SMNVEV (reference sequence). CDR3 length equals 16 residues. The CDR3 is CASRRLAGGVGDEQYF. CDR3 in DNA: TGTGCCAGCAGAAGACTAGCGGGAGGCGTAGGGGACGAGCAGTACTTC.

A few counts support this clone. J is TRBJ2-1 and V is TRBV6-5; no clear D gene. This CDR3 contains 13 residues. Trimming shortened V by 6 bases and J by 3 bases, and 9 bases separated the two germline ends. In germline, CDR1 is MNHEY, CDR2 SVGAGI. CDR3 residues: CASRRNDYNEQFF. CDR3 in DNA: TGTGCCAGCAGGAGGAATGACTACAATGAGCAGTTCTTC.

The chain couples TRBV28 to TRBJ2-1; 8 nucleotides line up with TRBD2. The germline gives CDR1 MDHEN, CDR2 SYDVKM. The CDR3 sequence is 14 residues long. V dropped 10 bases and J dropped 7; count of bases not matched to a gene: 12. CDR3 DNA: TGTGCCACCAGGCCAGGCGGGAGGCATAATGAGCAGTTCTTC. Its translation is CATRPGGRHNEQFF.

The rearrangement links TRBV5-4 to TRBJ2-3; a possible D gene is TRBD2 (5 bases). CDR3 length: 14 residues. V dropped 4 bases and J dropped 0 bases, with 9 bases sitting between them. Germline assignment: CDR1 SGHNT and CDR2 YYREEE (reference sequence). CDR3 nucleotide sequence: TGTGCCAGCAGCATAGGACTGAGCACAGATACGCAGTATTTT. Translation: CASSIGLSTDTQYF.

The V and J genes are TRBV19 and TRBJ1-1; D gene unclear. Germline V gene lookup returns CDR1 LNHDA and CDR2 SQIVND (reference sequence). Trimming took off 5 bases at V and 2 bases at J, with 9 bases between the two ends. The CDR3 is made up of 13 amino acids. The CDR3 loop reads CASSLGYNTEAFF. For the CDR3, the DNA is TGTGCCAGTAGTCTAGGTTATAACACTGAAGCTTTCTTT.

This chain joins TRBV2 and TRBJ2-1, with TRBD2 matching 11 bases. This CDR3 is built from 18 residues. Trimming at V came to 1 base and at J to 0 bases, leaving 5 bases not matched to a gene. Germline values: CDR1 SNHLY, CDR2 FYNNEI. The CDR3 reads CASSEGSGRVGSYNEQFF. In DNA, the CDR3 is TGTGCCAGCAGTGAAGGTAGCGGGAGGGTGGGCTCCTACAATGAGCAGTTCTTC.

This clone was seen at least ten times. J is TRBJ1-2 and V is TRBV27, with TRBD1 identical over 9 bases. Trimming took 5 bases from V and 5 from J; bases not matched to a gene: 15. There are 17 residues in the CDR3. CDR1 and CDR2 (germline): MNHEY, SMNVEV (reference sequence). The CDR3 here is CASSTVRGKQGAYGYTF. The CDR3 DNA is TGTGCCAGCAGTACCGTAAGGGGAAAACAGGGGGCTTATGGCTACACCTTC.

V usage is TRBV5-1 and J usage is TRBJ2-7; possibly TRBD1 for D (7 bases). Germline CDR1 reads SGHRS; CDR2 reads YFSETQ. The length of the CDR3 is 14 residues. Trimming cost V 2 bases and J 5 bases, with 14 bases left between them. The CDR3 DNA follows: TGCGCCAGCAGCTTACTGGACAGGAGGGACGAGCAGTACTTC. This gives the protein CASSLLDRRDEQYF.

The chain joins TRBV5-4 to TRBJ2-7, with 10 nucleotides matching TRBD2. Germline CDR1 SGHNT, CDR2 YYREEE (reference sequence). The length of the CDR3 is 15 residues. Trimming removed 0 bases from V and 5 bases from J; junction bases left unmatched: 5. CDR3 coding DNA: TGTGCCAGCAGCTTGGATCTAGCGGGAGCCCACGAGCAGTACTTC. As protein: CASSLDLAGAHEQYF.

The V gene is TRBV11-2, the J gene TRBJ2-7; D uncertain. The V end was cut by 5 bases, the J end by 2 bases, with 19 bases between. CDR3 length: 16 residues. CDR1 and CDR2 (germline): SGHAT, FQNNGV. The CDR3 DNA reads as TGTGCCAGCAGCCGGACGGGCGAACTCGGCCCCTACGAGCAGTACTTC. This codes for CASSRTGELGPYEQYF.

The rearrangement links TRBV11-3 to TRBJ2-1; TRBD2 is a possible D gene (6 bases). CDR3 length equals 17 residues. Germline-derived CDR1 and CDR2 are SGHNT and YENEEA. Trimming shortened V by 1 base and J by 3 bases, and 16 bases separated the two germline ends. CDR3 DNA sequence: TGTGCCAGCAGCTTAGGGGGGGTAGACAGATTCTACAATGAGCAGTTCTTC. It encodes CASSLGGVDRFYNEQFF.

This chain links TRBV4-3 with TRBJ2-2, with 7 bases aligning to TRBD2. The length of the CDR3 is 16 residues. After removal of 1 base from V and 7 bases from J, the junction contained 9 bases not matched to a gene. Germline V lookup: CDR1 LGHNA, CDR2 YSLEER. The chain's CDR3 is CASSQGNQRDGGELFF. The CDR3, as DNA: TGCGCCAGCAGCCAAGGAAACCAGCGGGATGGCGGGGAGCTGTTTTTT.

DNA of the CDR3: TGTGCCAGCTCGCTGAATACAGGGCCGAGCGAGCAGTACTTC. As protein: CASSLNTGPSEQYF. The chain has TRBV18 and TRBJ2-7; the D gene is possibly TRBD1 (6 bases). This CDR3 comprises 14 residues. The germline V and J ends were trimmed by 6 bases and 6 bases, with 18 bases remaining between them. Germline V lookup: CDR1 KGHSH, CDR2 LQKENI.

The rearrangement uses TRBV2 and TRBJ2-1, with a possible D match to TRBD2 (6 bases). CDR3 length: 14 amino acids. Germline assignment: CDR1 SNHLY and CDR2 FYNNEI. The V end lost 0 bases, the J end lost 10 bases, and 13 bases lay between the germline ends. This CDR3 reads CASSEAGGDAEQFF. CDR3 coding DNA: TGTGCCAGCAGTGAAGCGGGGGGAGATGCGGAGCAGTTCTTC.